The 17 T cell receptor beta chains listed next were all sequenced from one sample in a study of lymphopenia after photon versus proton radiotherapy. Generated by immunoSEQ multiplex PCR, the TCRdb table keeps only in-frame clones and is missing some. This table has around 160,000 clones, 88% appearing once. Source: peripheral blood, taken from a patient treated with photon-based radiotherapy. The receptor set was obtained from a man aged 50 to 60 with gastric cancer.

This chain connects TRBV18 to TRBJ2-2; no clear D. Trimming shortened V by 2 bases and J by 2 bases, and 12 bases separated the two germline ends. This CDR3 is 16 amino acids long. The germline V gene has CDR1 KGHSH and CDR2 LQKENI. CDR3 protein: CASSPELVRNTGELFF. CDR3 in DNA: TGTGCCAGCTCACCAGAGTTAGTTAGAAACACCGGGGAGCTGTTTTTT.

The chain is built from TRBV5-1 and TRBJ2-3; a weak D match, TRBD1 (5 bases). V lost 3 bases to trimming and J lost 2 bases, with 13 bases between them. The CDR3 covers 15 residues. Germline values: CDR1 SGHRS, CDR2 YFSETQ. The CDR3 is CASSYYRSLTDTQYF. DNA for the CDR3: TGCGCCAGCAGCTATTACAGGTCCCTCACAGATACGCAGTATTTT. The full variable domain, rest sourced from reference TRBV5-1 and TRBJ2-3, is KAGVTQTPRYLIKTRGQQVTLSCSPISGHRSVSWYQQTPGQGLQFLFEYFSETQRNKGNFPGRFSGRQFSNSRSEMNVSTLELGDSALYLCASSYYRSLTDTQYFGPGTRLTVL.

The J gene is TRBJ2-2, the V gene TRBV11-1, with D possibly matching TRBD2 (5 bases). The CDR3 has 16 amino acids. V lost 6 bases, J lost 0 bases, and 14 bases lay in between. The germline CDR1 and CDR2 sequences are SGHAT and FQDESV (reference sequence). The DNA for the CDR3 is TGTGCCAGCAGGAGCCTCCCGGGATCGAACACCGGGGAGCTGTTTTTT. Translating gives CASRSLPGSNTGELFF.

In this sample, this clone turned up once. This sequence joins TRBV12-5 and TRBJ2-5; the D gene could be TRBD1 or TRBD2 (5 bases each). Germline V gene sequence: CDR1 LGHNT, CDR2 FRNRAP. V shed 4 bases and J shed 5 bases, with 20 bases lying between them. This CDR3 contains 16 residues. The CDR3 nucleotides read TGTGCTAGTGGTTCCCCGGGACCCACCTCCCGGGAGACCCAGTACTTC. It codes for CASGSPGPTSRETQYF.

This chain connects TRBV2 to TRBJ2-5; D remains ambiguous. The germline V and J ends were trimmed by 0 bases and 7 bases, with 15 bases remaining between them. CDR3 size: 15 residues. Germline V gene data show CDR1 as SNHLY and CDR2 as FYNNEI. CDR3: CASSEALTASGTQYF. In DNA, the CDR3 is TGTGCCAGCAGTGAAGCGCTTACGGCCTCCGGGACCCAGTACTTC.

V usage is TRBV19 and J usage is TRBJ1-2; 10 bases map to TRBD1. CDR1 LNHDA and CDR2 SQIVND come from the germline V gene (reference sequence). The CDR3 extends over 17 amino acids. Trimming removed 7 bases from V and 8 bases from J; junction bases left unmatched: 19. The chain's CDR3 is CASNRPADRGTFKGYTF. In DNA form, the CDR3 reads TGTGCCAGTAACCGTCCAGCGGACAGGGGGACCTTTAAGGGCTACACCTTC.

This chain joins TRBV7-6 and TRBJ2-6; no reliable D call. This CDR3 spans 15 amino acids. Germline V gene data show CDR1 as SGHVS and CDR2 as FNYEAQ. V lost 5 bases and J lost 0, with 8 bases in between. Here the CDR3 reads CASSPLSSGANVLTF. CDR3 bases: TGTGCCAGCAGCCCACTGAGCTCTGGGGCCAACGTCCTGACTTTC.

The V call is TRBV27, the J call TRBJ1-5; no clear D. The CDR3 extends over 10 amino acids. CDR1 MNHEY and CDR2 SMNVEV come from the germline V gene (reference sequence). Trimming took off 7 bases at V and 7 bases at J, with 5 bases between the two ends. The CDR3 loop is CASNLQPQHF. CDR3 bases: TGTGCCAGCAACCTGCAGCCCCAGCATTTT.

This chain uses TRBV29-1 with TRBJ2-1; possibly TRBD2 for D (6 bases). V was clipped by 8 bases and J by 8 bases, with 13 bases between them. Germline V gene data show CDR1 as SQVTM and CDR2 as ANQGSEA. The CDR3 length is 11 residues. This CDR3 is CSTRLGDEQFF. CDR3 nucleotide sequence: TGCAGCACGCGACTAGGTGATGAGCAGTTCTTC.

This clone was seen more than once but under ten times. J is TRBJ2-1 and V is TRBV6-6; D uncertain. The CDR3 runs 12 residues. Germline lookup yields CDR1 MNHNY and CDR2 SVGAGI (reference sequence). V was cut by 2 bases and J by 10 bases, with 9 bases left in between. The CDR3 is CASSYAREEQFF. CDR3 coding DNA: TGTGCCAGCAGTTACGCGAGAGAAGAGCAGTTCTTC.

The J gene is TRBJ2-7, the V gene TRBV5-1; tentatively, D is TRBD2 (5 bases). V was trimmed by 5 bases and J by 5 bases, leaving 14 bases between them. CDR3 length: 13 residues. From germline, CDR1 is SGHRS and CDR2 YFSETQ. CDR3 nucleotides: TGCGCCAGCAGGGCCTCCCTGGAGGACGAGCAGTACTTC. This sequence encodes CASRASLEDEQYF. The full variable domain, with the rest looked up from reference TRBV5-1 and TRBJ2-7, is KAGVTQTPRYLIKTRGQQVTLSCSPISGHRSVSWYQQTPGQGLQFLFEYFSETQRNKGNFPGRFSGRQFSNSRSEMNVSTLELGDSALYLCASRASLEDEQYFGPGTRLTVT.

V and J are TRBV2 and TRBJ2-5; TRBD2 aligns across 10 bases. J was trimmed by 5 bases and V by 6 bases; bases with no gene match: 3. The germline V gene encodes CDR1 SNHLY and CDR2 FYNNEI. The CDR3 length is 13 residues. The CDR3 sequence is CASRLTSGETQYF. DNA for the CDR3: TGTGCCAGCAGGTTGACTAGCGGGGAGACCCAGTACTTC.

This chain joins TRBV7-8 and TRBJ2-1; D might be TRBD1 or TRBD2, each matching 6 bases. The CDR3 spans 14 residues. Between the trimmed V and J ends, which lost 1 base and 5 bases, there was a span of 9 bases. Germline V lookup: CDR1 SGHVS, CDR2 FQNEAQ. The CDR3 DNA sequence: TGTGCCAGCAGCTTAGGGGGGGCGGACAATGAGCAGTTCTTC. Amino acids: CASSLGGADNEQFF.

The V call is TRBV11-2, the J call TRBJ2-7, with D possibly TRBD2 on 5 matching bases. Per the germline V gene, CDR1 is SGHAT and CDR2 is FQNNGV. This CDR3 comprises 17 residues. V was shortened by 6 bases and J by 5 bases, with 26 bases between the two germline ends. The CDR3 DNA sequence: TGTGCCAGCAGACCTGTCCGAAGAGGGAAACTTGAAGACGAGCAGTACTTC. Translated, it gives CASRPVRRGKLEDEQYF. The full variable domain, rest sourced from reference TRBV11-2 and TRBJ2-7, is EAGVAQSPRYKIIEKRQSVAFWCNPISGHATLYWYQQILGQGPKLLIQFQNNGVVDDSQLPKDRFSAERLKGVDSTLKIQPAKLEDSAVYLCASRPVRRGKLEDEQYFGPGTRLTVT.

The J gene is TRBJ2-3, the V gene TRBV9, with D uncertain. Germline V gives CDR1 SGDLS, CDR2 YYNGEE. The CDR3 runs 14 residues. Trimming left V 0 bases short and J 8 bases short, with 13 bases between. The CDR3 coding sequence is TGTGCCAGCAGCGTAGAAGGTCCCTTAGTTACGCAGTATTTT. It specifies CASSVEGPLVTQYF.

The chain carries TRBV11-3 and TRBJ2-1; the D gene is possibly TRBD2 (5 bases). The CDR3 runs to 15 residues. The germline CDR1 and CDR2 sequences are SGHNT and YENEEA. Trimming cost V 1 base and J 4 bases, with 11 bases left between them. CDR3 sequence reads: CASSLGGPSYNEQFF. CDR3 coding DNA: TGTGCCAGCAGCTTAGGAGGGCCTTCATACAATGAGCAGTTCTTC.

The genes are TRBV18 and TRBJ1-5; D may be TRBD1 (6 bases). Trimming took 0 bases from V and 2 from J, leaving 14 bases between them. This CDR3 has 17 amino acids. Germline V gene lookup returns CDR1 KGHSH and CDR2 LQKENI. Here the CDR3 reads CASSPPSTGRGNQPQHF. The CDR3, as DNA: TGTGCCAGCTCACCACCTTCGACAGGCCGCGGCAATCAGCCCCAGCATTTT.